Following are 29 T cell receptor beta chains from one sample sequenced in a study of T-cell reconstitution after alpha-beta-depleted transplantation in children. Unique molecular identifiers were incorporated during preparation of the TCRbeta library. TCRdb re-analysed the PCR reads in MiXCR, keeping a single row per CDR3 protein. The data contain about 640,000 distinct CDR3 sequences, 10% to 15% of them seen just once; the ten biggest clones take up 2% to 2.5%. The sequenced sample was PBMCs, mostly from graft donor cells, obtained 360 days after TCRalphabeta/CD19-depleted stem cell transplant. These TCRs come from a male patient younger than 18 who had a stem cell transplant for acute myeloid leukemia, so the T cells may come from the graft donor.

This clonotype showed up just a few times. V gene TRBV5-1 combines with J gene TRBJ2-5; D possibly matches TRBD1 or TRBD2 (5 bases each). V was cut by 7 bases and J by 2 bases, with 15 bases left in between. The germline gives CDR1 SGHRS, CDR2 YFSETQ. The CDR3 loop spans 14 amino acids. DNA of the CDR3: TGCGCCAGCCGAGTCGGGACGGCACAAGAGACCCAGTACTTC. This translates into CASRVGTAQETQYF.

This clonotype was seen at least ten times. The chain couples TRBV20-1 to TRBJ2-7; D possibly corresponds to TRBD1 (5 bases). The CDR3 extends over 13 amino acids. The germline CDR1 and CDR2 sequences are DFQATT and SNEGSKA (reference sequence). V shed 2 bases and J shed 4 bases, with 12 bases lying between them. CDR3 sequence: CSARRSGKYEQYF. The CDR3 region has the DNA TGCAGTGCTAGAAGGTCAGGGAAGTACGAGCAGTACTTC.

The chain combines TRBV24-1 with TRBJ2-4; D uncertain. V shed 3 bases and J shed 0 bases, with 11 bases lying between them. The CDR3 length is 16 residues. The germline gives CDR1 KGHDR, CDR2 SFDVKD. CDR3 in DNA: TGTGCCACCAGTGATGGGCAGTCCCTAGCCAAAAACATTCAGTACTTC. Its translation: CATSDGQSLAKNIQYF.

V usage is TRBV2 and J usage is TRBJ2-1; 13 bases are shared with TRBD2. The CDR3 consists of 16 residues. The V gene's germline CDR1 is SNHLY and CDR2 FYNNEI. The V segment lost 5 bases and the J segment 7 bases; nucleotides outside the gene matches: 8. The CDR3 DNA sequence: TGTGCCAGCAGTTCTTTGACTAGCGGGAGGAAGAATGAGCAGTTCTTC. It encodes CASSSLTSGRKNEQFF.

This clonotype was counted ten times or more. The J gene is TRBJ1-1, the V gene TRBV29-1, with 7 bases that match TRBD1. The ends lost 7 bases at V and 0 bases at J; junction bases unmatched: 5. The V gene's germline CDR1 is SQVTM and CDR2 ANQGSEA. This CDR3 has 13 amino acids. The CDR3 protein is CSASGTVNTEAFF. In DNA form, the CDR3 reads TGCAGCGCCTCCGGGACAGTGAACACTGAAGCTTTCTTT.

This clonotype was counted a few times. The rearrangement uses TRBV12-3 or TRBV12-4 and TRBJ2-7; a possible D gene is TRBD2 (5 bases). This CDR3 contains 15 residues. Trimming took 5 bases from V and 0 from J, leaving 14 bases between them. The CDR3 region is CASSPRASSSYEQYF. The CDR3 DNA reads TGTGCCAGCAGTCCGAGGGCTTCCAGCTCCTACGAGCAGTACTTC.

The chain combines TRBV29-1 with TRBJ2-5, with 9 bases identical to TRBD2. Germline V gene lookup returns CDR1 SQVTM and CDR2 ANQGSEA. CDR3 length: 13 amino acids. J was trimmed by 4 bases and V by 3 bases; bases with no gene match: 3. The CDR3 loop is CSVDPTSGETQYF. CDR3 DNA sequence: TGCAGCGTTGACCCGACTAGCGGAGAGACCCAGTACTTC.

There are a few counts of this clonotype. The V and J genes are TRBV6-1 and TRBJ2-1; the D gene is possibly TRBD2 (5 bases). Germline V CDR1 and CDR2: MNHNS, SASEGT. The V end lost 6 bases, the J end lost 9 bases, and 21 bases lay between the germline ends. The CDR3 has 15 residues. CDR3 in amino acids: CASRPLGAAPLEQFF. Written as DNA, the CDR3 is TGTGCCAGCAGGCCTCTTGGAGCGGCCCCCCTTGAGCAGTTCTTC.

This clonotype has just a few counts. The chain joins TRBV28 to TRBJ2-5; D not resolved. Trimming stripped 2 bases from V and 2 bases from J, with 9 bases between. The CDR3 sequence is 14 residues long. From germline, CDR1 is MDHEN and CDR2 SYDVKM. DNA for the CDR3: TGTGCCAGCAGTTTAGGCAATATTCAAGAGACCCAGTACTTC. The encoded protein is CASSLGNIQETQYF.

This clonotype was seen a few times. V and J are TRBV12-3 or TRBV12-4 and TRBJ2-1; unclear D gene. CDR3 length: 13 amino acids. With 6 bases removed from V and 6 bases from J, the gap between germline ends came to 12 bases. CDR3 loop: CASRTYFPNEQFF. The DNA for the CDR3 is TGTGCCAGCAGAACGTACTTTCCCAATGAGCAGTTCTTC.

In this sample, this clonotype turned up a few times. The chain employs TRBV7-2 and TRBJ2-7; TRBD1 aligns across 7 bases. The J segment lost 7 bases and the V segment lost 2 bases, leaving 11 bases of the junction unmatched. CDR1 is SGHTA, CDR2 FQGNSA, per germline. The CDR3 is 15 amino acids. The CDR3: CASSLMAGGIREQYF. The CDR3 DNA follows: TGTGCCAGCAGCTTAATGGCAGGGGGTATAAGGGAGCAGTACTTC.

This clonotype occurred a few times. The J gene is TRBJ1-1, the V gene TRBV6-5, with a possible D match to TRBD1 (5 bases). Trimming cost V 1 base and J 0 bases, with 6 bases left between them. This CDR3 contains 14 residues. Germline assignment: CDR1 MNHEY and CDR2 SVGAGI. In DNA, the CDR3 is TGTGCCAGCAGTTACTTGGGACTGAACACTGAAGCTTTCTTT. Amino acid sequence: CASSYLGLNTEAFF.

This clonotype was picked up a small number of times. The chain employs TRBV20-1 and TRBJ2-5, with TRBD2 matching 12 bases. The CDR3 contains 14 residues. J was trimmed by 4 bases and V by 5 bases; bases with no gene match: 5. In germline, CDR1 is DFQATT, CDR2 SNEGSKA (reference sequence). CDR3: CSAASGLAGETQYF. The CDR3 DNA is TGCAGTGCTGCATCGGGACTAGCGGGAGAGACCCAGTACTTC.

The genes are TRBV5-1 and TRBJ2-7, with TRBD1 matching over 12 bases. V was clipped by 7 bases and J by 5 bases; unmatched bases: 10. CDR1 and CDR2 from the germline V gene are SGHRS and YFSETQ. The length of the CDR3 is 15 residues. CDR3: CASGGPGQGANEQYF. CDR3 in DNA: TGCGCCAGCGGGGGGCCGGGACAGGGGGCCAACGAGCAGTACTTC. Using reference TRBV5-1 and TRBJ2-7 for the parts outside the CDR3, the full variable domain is KAGVTQTPRYLIKTRGQQVTLSCSPISGHRSVSWYQQTPGQGLQFLFEYFSETQRNKGNFPGRFSGRQFSNSRSEMNVSTLELGDSALYLCASGGPGQGANEQYFGPGTRLTVT.

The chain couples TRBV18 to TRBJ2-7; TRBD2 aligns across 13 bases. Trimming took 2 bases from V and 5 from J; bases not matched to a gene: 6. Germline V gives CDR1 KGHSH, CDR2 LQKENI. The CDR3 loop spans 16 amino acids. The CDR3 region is CASSPGLAGVENEQYF. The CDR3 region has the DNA TGTGCCAGCTCACCAGGACTAGCGGGAGTCGAAAACGAGCAGTACTTC.

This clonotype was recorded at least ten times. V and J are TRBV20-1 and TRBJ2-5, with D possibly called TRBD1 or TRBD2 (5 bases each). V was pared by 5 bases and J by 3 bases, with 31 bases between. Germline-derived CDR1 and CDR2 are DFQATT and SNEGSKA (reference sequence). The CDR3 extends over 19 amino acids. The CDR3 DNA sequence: TGCAGTGCTGCTAGGATTGCGGTCGAGGGAAGGGGAGAGAAAGAGACCCAGTACTTC. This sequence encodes CSAARIAVEGRGEKETQYF.

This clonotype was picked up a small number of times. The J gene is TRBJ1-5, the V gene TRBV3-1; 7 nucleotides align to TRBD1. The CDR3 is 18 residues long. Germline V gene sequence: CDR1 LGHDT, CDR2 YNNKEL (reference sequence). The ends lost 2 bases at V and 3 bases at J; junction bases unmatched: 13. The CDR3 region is CASSQRKTGSHDNQPQHF. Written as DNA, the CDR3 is TGTGCCAGCAGCCAAAGGAAGACAGGGTCGCATGACAATCAGCCCCAGCATTTT.

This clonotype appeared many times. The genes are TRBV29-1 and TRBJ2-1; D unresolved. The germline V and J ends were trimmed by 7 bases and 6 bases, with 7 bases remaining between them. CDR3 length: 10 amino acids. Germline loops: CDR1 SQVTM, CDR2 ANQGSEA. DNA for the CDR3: TGCAGCGGAGGCCCCAATGAGCAGTTCTTC. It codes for CSGGPNEQFF.

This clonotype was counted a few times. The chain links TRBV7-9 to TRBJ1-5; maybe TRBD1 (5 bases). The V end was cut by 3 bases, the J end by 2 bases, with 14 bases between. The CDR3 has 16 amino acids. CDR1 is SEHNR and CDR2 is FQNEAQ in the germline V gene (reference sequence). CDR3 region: CASSLSGARGNQPQHF. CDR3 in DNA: TGTGCCAGCAGCTTGTCCGGGGCCAGAGGCAATCAGCCCCAGCATTTT.

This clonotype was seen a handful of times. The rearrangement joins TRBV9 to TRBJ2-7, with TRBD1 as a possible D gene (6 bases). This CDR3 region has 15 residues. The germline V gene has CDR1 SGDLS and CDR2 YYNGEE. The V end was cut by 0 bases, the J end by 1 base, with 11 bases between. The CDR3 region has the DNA TGTGCCAGCAGCGTAGCAACAGGGAGTTCCTACGAGCAGTACTTC. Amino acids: CASSVATGSSYEQYF.

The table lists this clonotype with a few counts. The CDR3 DNA follows: TGCGCCAGCAGCCCTTCGGCAGTGATCACCGGGGAGCTGTTTTTT. This sequence encodes CASSPSAVITGELFF. The chain employs TRBV4-3 and TRBJ2-2; unclear D gene. Deletions cut 4 bases from V and 4 bases from J, with 13 bases between. In germline, CDR1 is LGHNA, CDR2 YSLEER. The CDR3 contains 15 residues.

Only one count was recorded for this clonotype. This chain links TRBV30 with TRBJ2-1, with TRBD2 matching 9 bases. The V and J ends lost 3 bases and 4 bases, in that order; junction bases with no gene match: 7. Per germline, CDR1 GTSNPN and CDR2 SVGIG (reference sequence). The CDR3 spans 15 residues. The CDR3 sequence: CAWRKPGLAYNEQFF. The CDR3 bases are TGTGCCTGGAGAAAGCCGGGACTAGCTTACAATGAGCAGTTCTTC.

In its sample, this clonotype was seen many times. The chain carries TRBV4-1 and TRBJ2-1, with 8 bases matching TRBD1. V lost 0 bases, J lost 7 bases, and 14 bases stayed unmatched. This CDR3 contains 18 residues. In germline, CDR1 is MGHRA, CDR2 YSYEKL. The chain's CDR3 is CASSQDGMFRGRWNEQFF. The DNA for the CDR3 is TGCGCCAGCAGCCAAGATGGTATGTTCAGGGGGCGATGGAATGAGCAGTTCTTC.

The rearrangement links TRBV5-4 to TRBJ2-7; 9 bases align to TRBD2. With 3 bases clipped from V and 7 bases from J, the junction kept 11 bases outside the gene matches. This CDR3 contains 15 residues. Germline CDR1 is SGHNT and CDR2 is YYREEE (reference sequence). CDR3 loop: CASSSGGLAGLEQYF. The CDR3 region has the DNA TGTGCCAGCAGCTCCGGGGGACTAGCCGGCTTAGAGCAGTACTTC.

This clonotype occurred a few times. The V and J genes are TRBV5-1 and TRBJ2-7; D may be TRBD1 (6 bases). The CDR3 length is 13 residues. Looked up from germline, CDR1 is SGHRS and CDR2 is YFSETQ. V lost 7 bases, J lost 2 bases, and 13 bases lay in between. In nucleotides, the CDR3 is TGCGCCAGCGGAACAGGGCGCCCCTACGAGCAGTACTTC. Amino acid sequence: CASGTGRPYEQYF.

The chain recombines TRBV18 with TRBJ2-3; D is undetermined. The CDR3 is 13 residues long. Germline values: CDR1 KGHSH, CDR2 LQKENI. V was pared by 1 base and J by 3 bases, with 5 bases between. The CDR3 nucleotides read TGTGCCAGCTCACCACACGCTACAGATACGCAGTATTTT. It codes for CASSPHATDTQYF.

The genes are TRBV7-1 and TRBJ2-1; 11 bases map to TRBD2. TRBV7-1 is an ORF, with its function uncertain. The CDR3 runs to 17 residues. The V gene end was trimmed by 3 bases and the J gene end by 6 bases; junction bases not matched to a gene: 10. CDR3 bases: TGTGCCAGCAGCTCCACTACGGGACTAGCGGTAGTCAATGAGCAGTTCTTC. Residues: CASSSTTGLAVVNEQFF.

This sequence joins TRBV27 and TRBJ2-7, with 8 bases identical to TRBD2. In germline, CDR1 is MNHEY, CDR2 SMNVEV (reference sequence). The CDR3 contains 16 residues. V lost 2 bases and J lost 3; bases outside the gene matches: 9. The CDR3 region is CASSLGTSGRIYEQYF. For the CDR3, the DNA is TGTGCCAGCAGTTTAGGCACGAGCGGGAGAATCTACGAGCAGTACTTC.

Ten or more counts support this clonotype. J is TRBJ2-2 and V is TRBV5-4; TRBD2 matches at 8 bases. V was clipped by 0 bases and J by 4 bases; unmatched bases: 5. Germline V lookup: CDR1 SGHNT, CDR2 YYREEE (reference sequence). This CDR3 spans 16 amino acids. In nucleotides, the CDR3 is TGTGCCAGCAGCTTGGCCCCAGCGGGAGCCACCGGGGAGCTGTTTTTT. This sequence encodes CASSLAPAGATGELFF.